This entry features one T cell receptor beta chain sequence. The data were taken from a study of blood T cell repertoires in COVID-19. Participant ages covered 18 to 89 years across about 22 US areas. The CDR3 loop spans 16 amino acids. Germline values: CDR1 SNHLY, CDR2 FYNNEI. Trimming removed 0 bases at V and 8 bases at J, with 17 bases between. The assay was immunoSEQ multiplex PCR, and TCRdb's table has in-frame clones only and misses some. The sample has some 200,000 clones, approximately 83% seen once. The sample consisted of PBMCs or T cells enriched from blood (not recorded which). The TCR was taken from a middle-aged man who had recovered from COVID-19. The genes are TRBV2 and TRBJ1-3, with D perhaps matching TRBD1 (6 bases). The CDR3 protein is CASSEAQTGTADTIYF. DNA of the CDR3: TGTGCCAGCAGTGAAGCGCAGACAGGTACCGCGGACACCATATATTTT.